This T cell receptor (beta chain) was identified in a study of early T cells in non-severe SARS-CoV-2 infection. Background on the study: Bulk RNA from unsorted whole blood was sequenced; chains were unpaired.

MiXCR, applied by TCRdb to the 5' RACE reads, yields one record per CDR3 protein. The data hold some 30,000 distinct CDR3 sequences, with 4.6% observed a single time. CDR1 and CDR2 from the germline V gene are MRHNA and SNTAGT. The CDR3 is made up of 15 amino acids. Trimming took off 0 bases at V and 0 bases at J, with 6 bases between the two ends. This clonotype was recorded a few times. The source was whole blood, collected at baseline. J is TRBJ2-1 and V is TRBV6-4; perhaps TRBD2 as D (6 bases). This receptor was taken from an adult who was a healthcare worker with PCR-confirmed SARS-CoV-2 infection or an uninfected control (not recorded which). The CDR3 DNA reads TGTGCCAGCAGTGACTCAGCGGGCTCCTACAATGAGCAGTTCTTC. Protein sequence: CASSDSAGSYNEQFF.